The 5 T cell receptor beta chains below all came from one sample that was sequenced in a study of T cell responses to AZD1222 COVID-19 vaccine. The assay was immunoSEQ multiplex PCR, and TCRdb's table has in-frame clones only and misses some. The table shows about 120,000 clones, with approximately 90% occurring only once. The source was peripheral blood, collected on day 0 of AZD1222 vaccination. These receptors all come from an adult in good health.

This rearrangement joins TRBV5-4 to TRBJ1-1; D perhaps matches TRBD1 (5 bases). Trimming stripped 4 bases from V and 1 base from J, with 11 bases between. Germline CDR1 reads SGHNT; CDR2 reads YYREEE (reference sequence). This CDR3 region has 14 residues. In nucleotides, the CDR3 is TGTGCCAGCAGCCCCCAGGGCCCGAACACTGAAGCTTTCTTT. Its protein is CASSPQGPNTEAFF.

The chain carries TRBV2 and TRBJ1-2; D gene uncertain. Germline V gene sequence: CDR1 SNHLY, CDR2 FYNNEI. The V end lost 6 bases, the J end lost 1 base, and 9 bases lay between the germline ends. The CDR3 runs to 13 residues. The CDR3: CASSEDDNYGYTF. CDR3 in DNA: TGTGCCAGCAGCGAGGACGATAACTATGGCTACACCTTC.

This rearrangement joins TRBV5-6 to TRBJ2-7; TRBD1 matches 10 bases. The J segment lost 5 bases and the V segment lost 4 bases, leaving 9 bases of the junction unmatched. This CDR3 spans 15 amino acids. Per the germline V gene, CDR1 is SGHDT and CDR2 is YYEEEE. The CDR3 loop is CASSRGQGSANEQYF. The CDR3 DNA reads TGTGCCAGCAGCAGGGGACAGGGGAGCGCGAACGAGCAGTACTTC.

CDR3: CASSKQGAAHYGYTF. CDR3 DNA: TGTGCCAGCAGCAAACAGGGGGCGGCTCACTATGGCTACACCTTC. The chain carries TRBV9 and TRBJ1-2; TRBD1 aligns across 9 bases. The junction had 7 bases not matched to a gene; V was cut back by 4 bases and J by 3 bases. CDR1 SGDLS and CDR2 YYNGEE come from the germline V gene. The CDR3 is 15 amino acids.

Here the CDR3 reads CASSGQGDSNQPQHF. CDR3 DNA: TGTGCCAGCAGCGGACAGGGGGATAGCAATCAGCCCCAGCATTTT. V and J are TRBV2 and TRBJ1-5; 10 bases map to TRBD1. Per the germline V gene, CDR1 is SNHLY and CDR2 is FYNNEI. After removal of 6 bases from V and 0 bases from J, the junction contained 2 bases not matched to a gene. The CDR3 covers 15 residues.